These T cell receptor beta chains were read from a single sample in a study of shared clonotypes between healthy human individuals. Repertoires were generated with immunoSEQ multiplex PCR, while TCRdb's copy carries only in-frame clones and drops some. This sample has some 690,000 clones, with less than 95% found just once. What was sequenced was memory CD8+ T cells from PBMCs. The receptors originated from a young man in good health. Some clones in this sample may be carry-over from other donors' samples. Each CDR3 is given with its conserved first and last residue. D genes are given only for firm matches. Size is omitted from some rows. Given values are once, few, many or a class for expanded clones.

clone_size	v_call	j_call	d_call	cdr3_nt	cdr3_aa
.	TRBV15	TRBJ2-7	.	TGTGCCACCAGCATTCACAGGGAAAGACGCTACGAGCAGTACTTC	CATSIHRERRYEQYF
.	TRBV19	TRBJ1-5	.	TGTGCCAGTAGTATAAGTGCAGGGGTATATCAGCCCCAGCATTTT	CASSISAGVYQPQHF
.	TRBV30	TRBJ1-3	TRBD1	TGTGCCTGGGGACAGGGGCTCTCCTCTGGAAACACCATATATTTT	CAWGQGLSSGNTIYF
.	TRBV5-6	TRBJ2-1	.	TGTGCCAGCAGCTCCCCGGGGGCAAGTTCCTACAATGAGCAGTTCTTC	CASSSPGASSYNEQFF
.	TRBV6-5	TRBJ2-5	.	TGTGCCAGCAATACCCTGGCCGGCAGGGAGACCCAGTACTTC	CASNTLAGRETQYF
.	TRBV7-9	TRBJ2-1	.	TGTGCCAGCGGCGGCACAGGGAAGGGGCATGAGCAGTTCTTC	CASGGTGKGHEQFF
.	TRBV27	TRBJ2-3	.	TGTGCCAGCAGTTCAACTAGCACAGATACGCAGTATTTT	CASSSTSTDTQYF
.	TRBV13	TRBJ2-7	.	TGTGCCAGCAGCTCCGGGGCAGGGTACGGGTTCGAGCAGTACTTC	CASSSGAGYGFEQYF
.	TRBV15	TRBJ2-5	.	TGTGCCACCAGCAGAGATCGGGGAAGAGAGACCCAGTACTTC	CATSRDRGRETQYF
.	TRBV5-8	TRBJ2-1	.	TGTGCCAGCAGCTTGGGAGGGAGTGTGAATGAGCAGTTCTTC	CASSLGGSVNEQFF
.	TRBV28	TRBJ2-1	TRBD2	TGTGCCAGCAGTTTATGGGCTAGCGGGGCAAATGAGCAGTTCTTC	CASSLWASGANEQFF
.	TRBV7-9	TRBJ2-1	TRBD2	TGTGCCAGCAGCTTAGGGCGGCGGGAGGGTGGGAATGAGCAGTTCTTC	CASSLGRREGGNEQFF
.	TRBV14	TRBJ2-3	TRBD2	TGTGCCAGCAGCCAGGGAAGCGGGAGATTAACAGATACGCAGTATTTT	CASSQGSGRLTDTQYF
once	TRBV25-1	TRBJ2-7	.	TGTGCCAGCAGTGAGCCGGACAGATTTCCGTACGAGCAGTACTTC	CASSEPDRFPYEQYF
once	TRBV7-2	TRBJ2-3	TRBD2	TGTGCCAGCAGATTTTGGGCGGGGGGCACAGATACGCAGTATTTT	CASRFWAGGTDTQYF
.	TRBV15	TRBJ1-5	.	TGTGCCACCAGCCCGGATTTTAGCAATCAGCCCCAGCATTTT	CATSPDFSNQPQHF
.	TRBV9	TRBJ2-1	.	TGTGCCAGCAGCGTAGGGAATCCATACAATGAGCAGTTCTTC	CASSVGNPYNEQFF
few	TRBV9	TRBJ2-2	.	TGTGCCAGCAGCGTAGTATCCGGGGAGCTGTTTTTT	CASSVVSGELFF
.	TRBV11-2	TRBJ1-1	TRBD1	TGTGCCAGCAGCCTAGGGACAGCCACTGAAGCTTTCTTT	CASSLGTATEAFF
.	TRBV7-9	TRBJ1-4	.	TGTGCCAGCAGCTTAGTTTATACGGACGTTGGGCGGACTAATGAAAAACTGTTTTTT	CASSLVYTDVGRTNEKLFF
.	TRBV6-5	TRBJ2-2	.	TGTGCCAGCAGTTACTCCAGGCAGGGGAAGGAGCTGTTTTTT	CASSYSRQGKELFF
once	TRBV7-3	TRBJ2-1	.	TGTGCCAGCAGCTTAATCGCTAGCAGCTACAATGAGCAGTTCTTC	CASSLIASSYNEQFF
.	TRBV27	TRBJ2-1	.	TGTGCCAGCAGTTCCCTAAGTGTGAGCGGAGGGGATGAGCAGTTCTTC	CASSSLSVSGGDEQFF
.	TRBV7-9	TRBJ2-5	.	TGTGCCAGCAGCGGGGGCCGAGAGACCCAGTACTTC	CASSGGRETQYF
.	TRBV5-1	TRBJ1-2	.	TGCGCCAGCAGCTTGGAGTTTCGAGTTTATGGCTACACCTTC	CASSLEFRVYGYTF
.	TRBV7-6	TRBJ2-3	.	TGTGCCAGCAGCCCAGGTACTCTCACAGATACGCAGTATTTT	CASSPGTLTDTQYF
.	TRBV19	TRBJ2-3	TRBD2	TGTGCCAGTAGTATCCGCGGGAGCCTTACAGATACGCAGTATTTT	CASSIRGSLTDTQYF
.	TRBV28	TRBJ2-7	.	TGTGCCAGCAGTCGGAGCCCCTACGAGCAGTACTTC	CASSRSPYEQYF
.	TRBV15	TRBJ1-2	TRBD1	TGTGCCACCAGCATTACCTTACAGGGGGCGGAGGGCTACACCTTC	CATSITLQGAEGYTF
few	TRBV2	TRBJ1-1	.	TGTGCCAGCAGAGTCTGGGCCATGAACACTGAAGCTTTCTTT	CASRVWAMNTEAFF
.	TRBV9	TRBJ2-7	TRBD1	TGTGCCAGCAGCCCTAGGACAGGGCCCTACGAGCAGTACTTC	CASSPRTGPYEQYF
.	TRBV27	TRBJ1-2	TRBD1	TGTGCCAGCAGCGGGACAGGGAGGGGCTATGGCTACACCTTC	CASSGTGRGYGYTF